This T cell receptor (beta chain) derives from a study of blood T cell repertoires in COVID-19. Trimming pared 2 bases from V and 3 bases from J, leaving 9 bases between. Germline values: CDR1 SGDLS, CDR2 YYNGEE. The CDR3 spans 13 residues. The table came from immunoSEQ multiplex PCR; TCRdb's copy has only in-frame clones and leaves some out. The table has some 220,000 clones, about four fifths seen once. V gene TRBV9 combines with J gene TRBJ2-7; a possible D gene is TRBD2 (5 bases). The TCR originated in a woman aged 30 to 39 who had recovered from COVID-19. Sequencing used peripheral blood. In nucleotides, the CDR3 is TGTGCCAGCAGCGTGGGGAGCCGCTACGAGCAGTACTTC. It translates to CASSVGSRYEQYF.